This T cell receptor beta chain was found in a study of identical twins. Overall study findings and caveats: The models systematically underestimated how much out-of-frame TCR alpha was shared in monozygotic twins.

Per germline, CDR1 MDHEN and CDR2 SYDVKM. The CDR3 spans 15 residues. V was pared by 6 bases and J by 5 bases, with 20 bases between. A few counts support this clonotype. The antigen remains undetermined. TCRdb used MiXCR to reprocess the 5' RACE reads, holding one entry per CDR3 protein. The sample has about 530,000 distinct CDR3 sequences, roughly 15% seen once; the top ten hold 0.44%. These data were also filed under a second study, of yellow fever vaccine responses in identical twins.

Material for sequencing was CD4+ T cells sorted from blood. This sequence joins TRBV28 and TRBJ2-7; D is perhaps TRBD1 or TRBD2 (5 bases each). The receptor comes from a woman in her late teens or twenties in good health. CDR3: CASRSRRLRAHEQYF. CDR3 in DNA: TGTGCCAGCAGATCAAGGAGGCTCAGGGCCCACGAGCAGTACTTC.